This T cell receptor beta chain was sequenced for a study of Tregs in tolerant kidney transplant recipients. Study results and limitations: Tregs expanded with activated donor B cells seemed most donor-specific. Findings come from small patient numbers and require larger validation.

Data came from immunoSEQ multiplex PCR; TCRdb stores just in-frame clones and leaves some out. The top ten clones hold roughly 0.61% of a sample with roughly 120,000 clones, roughly 92% of them seen once. This clone was detected once. Its antigen is unknown. The ends lost 6 bases at V and 5 bases at J; junction bases unmatched: 16. The CDR3 is 18 amino acids. CDR1 and CDR2 from the germline V gene are LNHDA and SQIVND (reference sequence). Sequencing was performed on CD4+ T cells from blood. The receptor was isolated from a human donor in good health. V is TRBV19 and J is TRBJ2-2; 9 bases align to TRBD2. The CDR3 nucleotides read TGTGCCAGTAGACCGACTAGCGGTCCCACTCGGTGGACCGGGGAGCTGTTTTTT. Its protein is CASRPTSGPTRWTGELFF.